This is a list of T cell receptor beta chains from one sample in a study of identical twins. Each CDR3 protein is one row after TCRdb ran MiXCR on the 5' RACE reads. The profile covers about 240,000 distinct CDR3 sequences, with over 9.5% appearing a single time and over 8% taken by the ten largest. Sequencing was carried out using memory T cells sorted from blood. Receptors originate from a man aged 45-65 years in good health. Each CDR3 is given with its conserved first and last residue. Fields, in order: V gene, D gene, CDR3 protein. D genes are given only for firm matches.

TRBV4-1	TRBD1	CASSQDWDRVSPLHF
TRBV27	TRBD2	CASTPRGGENIQYF
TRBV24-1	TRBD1	CATSDPGQGNTGELFF
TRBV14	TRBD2	CASSGLATQTQYF
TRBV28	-	CASSLSSGHNEQFF
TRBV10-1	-	CASSERLLWETQYF
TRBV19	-	CASKDPYNEQFF
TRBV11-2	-	CASSDLAPAGANVLTF
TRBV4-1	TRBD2	CASSQEQGTRKIEQYF
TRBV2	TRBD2	CASSPLTSGRGVFF
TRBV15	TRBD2	CATSRVLAGDEQYF
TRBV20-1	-	CSAIKDRSYEQYF
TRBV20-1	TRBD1	CSARSGQGQLNTEAFF
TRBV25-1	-	CASSDGGYGYTF
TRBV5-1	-	CASSPGRGEGEQFF